The clone carrying this T cell receptor beta chain has a handful of counts. A single base is all that separates this from a far larger clone, so a read error is likely. At the DNA level, this CDR3 is encoded by other sequences in the same sample as well. Treatment specified: randomized to nivolumab then ipilimumab (arm A) or the reverse (arm B). PBMC sorting kept live CD3+CD8+ cells without CD19 or CD56. Only in-frame clones appear in the TCRdb table, and some are missing; sequencing was by immunoSEQ multiplex PCR. Of more than 9,000 clones in the sample, roughly 73% were seen once. Trimming pared 4 bases from V and 11 bases from J, leaving 22 bases between. Germline V gene lookup returns CDR1 SGHNT and CDR2 YYREEE (reference sequence). The length of the CDR3 is 16 residues. The sample originates from a study of sequential checkpoint blockade in melanoma. At the level of the study: Each arm's sequence ended with maintenance nivolumab.

The origin of this receptor is a human donor with melanoma. The sequencing used CD8+ T cells sorted from blood (inferred from file names), collected from a patient given nivolumab and ipilimumab in sequence. This chain joins TRBV5-4 and TRBJ1-6; D unresolved. CDR3 sequence (DNA): TGTGCCAGCAGCCTTACCCACCGGGATCCACCGACACCCCTCCACTTT. This encodes CASSLTHRDPPTPLHF.